This T cell receptor (beta chain) is from a study of cytomegalovirus exposure and HLA in healthy donors. The germline V and J ends were trimmed by 2 bases and 2 bases, with 13 bases remaining between them. Germline CDR1 reads MNHNS; CDR2 reads SASEGT. CDR3 length: 15 residues. Use of 60 Vbeta and 13 Jbeta primers characterized the PCR. Method: immunoSEQ multiplex PCR; TCRdb's copy keeps in-frame clones and lacks some. Of 200,000 or so clones in the sample, 82% were seen once. Worth noting for this clone: Antigen unknown.

Study findings and constraints: In a later analysis, the majority of CMV-associated beta chains seemingly showed HLA restriction. One later analysis reportedly identified an Asian-associated ancestry cluster that showed fewer N-insertions than the roughly 620-donor mean. The authors later linked a missense DCLRE1C variant to TCR beta V- and J-gene trimming.

Donors consisted of healthy bone marrow donors. Sample: PBMCs. The receptor's source is a boy aged 2-15 years in good health and CMV-seronegative. The V and J genes are TRBV6-1 and TRBJ2-7; no clear D gene. The CDR3 DNA follows: TGTGCCAGCAGTGAAAATGTTGTCAGTACCTACGAGCAGTACTTC. Its protein product is CASSENVVSTYEQYF.